This TCR beta chain originates from a study of shared clonotypes between healthy human individuals. Study-level points and caveats: Larger estimated richness was generally recorded for naive subsets relative to memory subsets.

Regarding this clone: Its target is unknown.

Trimming shortened V by 6 bases and J by 2 bases, and 17 bases separated the two germline ends. The CDR3 runs 15 residues. Per the germline V gene, CDR1 is MDHEN and CDR2 is SYDVKM. Execution of the assay was at deep level. Profiling relied on immunoSEQ multiplex PCR, and the TCRdb table lists in-frame clones only, not all of them. The repertoire holds over 1.5 million clones, with 95% to 99% as singletons. The TCR sequence derives from a man aged 25 to 40 in good health. The V gene is TRBV28, the J gene TRBJ2-7, with a tentative D call TRBD2 (6 bases). The sample comprised naive CD4+ T cells sorted from blood. As for subset: CD45RA+ positively selected. CDR3 sequence: CASSQGFRTTYEQYF. The CDR3 bases are TGTGCCAGCAGCCAAGGGTTCCGGACTACCTACGAGCAGTACTTC.